Shown below are 14 T cell receptor beta chains from a single sample sequenced in a study of blood T cell repertoires in COVID-19. Clones were read by immunoSEQ multiplex PCR, and TCRdb kept only the in-frame ones, dropping some. This sample has approximately 300,000 clones, with more than 70% found just once. Sequencing used peripheral blood. The source is a man younger than 30 who had recovered from COVID-19.

The rearrangement joins TRBV6-6 to TRBJ2-3; possible D gene TRBD2, 5 bases. V was trimmed by 5 bases and J by 6 bases, leaving 12 bases between them. The CDR3 is made up of 13 amino acids. Germline V gene sequence: CDR1 MNHNY, CDR2 SVGAGI (reference sequence). The CDR3 DNA is TGTGCCAGCAGTCCCCCGGACTGGGATACGCAGTATTTT. It is translated as CASSPPDWDTQYF.

The DNA of the CDR3 is TGTGCCTGGAGGACGACAGGGGGCAACACTGAAGCTTTCTTT. Its translation is CAWRTTGGNTEAFF. V and J are TRBV30 and TRBJ1-1; 10 bases fit TRBD1. The CDR3 runs to 14 residues. The ends lost 3 bases at V and 2 bases at J; junction bases unmatched: 3. Germline V gene lookup returns CDR1 GTSNPN and CDR2 SVGIG (reference sequence).

Only one count was recorded for this clone. In nucleotides, the CDR3 is TGTGCCAGCAGCCAAGTACAGGGGTCCGCACGGCAGTACTTC. Its protein product is CASSQVQGSARQYF. This chain connects TRBV3-1 (or the pseudogene TRBV3-2) to TRBJ2-7; 7 bases match TRBD1. Per germline, CDR1 LGHDT and CDR2 YNNKEL (reference sequence). The CDR3 sequence is 14 residues long. V lost 1 base and J lost 9; bases outside the gene matches: 9.

This clone was seen only once. This chain joins TRBV15 and TRBJ2-4; TRBD2 matches 9 bases. Germline values: CDR1 LNHNV, CDR2 YYDKDF (reference sequence). V dropped 9 bases and J dropped 0; count of bases not matched to a gene: 9. The length of the CDR3 is 16 residues. DNA for the CDR3: TGTGCCACATCTGAACTAGCGGGCCTAGCCAAAAACATTCAGTACTTC. Its translation is CATSELAGLAKNIQYF.

The chain has TRBV7-2 and TRBJ2-2, with 11 nucleotides matching TRBD1. Germline-derived CDR1 and CDR2 are SGHTA and FQGNSA. The CDR3 sequence is 15 residues long. J was trimmed by 5 bases and V by 4 bases; bases with no gene match: 3. Here the CDR3 reads CASSYGDRGTGELFF. CDR3 DNA sequence: TGTGCCAGCAGCTATGGGGACAGGGGGACCGGGGAGCTGTTTTTT.

The chain is built from TRBV5-1 and TRBJ2-1; D gene ambiguous. From germline, CDR1 is SGHRS and CDR2 YFSETQ. This CDR3 spans 12 amino acids. The germline V and J ends were trimmed by 4 bases and 10 bases, with 12 bases remaining between them. CDR3 DNA sequence: TGCGCCAGCAGCCGCCCCGCCGGGGAGCAGTTCTTC. It is translated as CASSRPAGEQFF.

The chain combines TRBV19 with TRBJ1-6, with 7 bases matching TRBD1. Looked up from germline, CDR1 is LNHDA and CDR2 is SQIVND (reference sequence). CDR3 length equals 15 residues. Trimming removed 4 bases from V and 8 bases from J; junction bases left unmatched: 8. CDR3 amino acids: CASSTPTGEHSPLHF. The CDR3 region has the DNA TGTGCCAGTAGTACCCCTACAGGGGAACATTCACCCCTCCACTTT.

This sequence joins TRBV6-4 and TRBJ1-1; TRBD1 is a possible D gene (6 bases). V dropped 6 bases and J dropped 2 bases, with 10 bases sitting between them. Germline V gives CDR1 MRHNA, CDR2 SNTAGT. The CDR3 has 13 amino acids. CDR3 DNA sequence: TGTGCCAGCAGGGAACAGGGAAACACTGAAGCTTTCTTT. Its protein product is CASREQGNTEAFF.

The chain carries TRBV7-3 and TRBJ1-6; tentatively, D is TRBD1 (5 bases). The V gene lost 6 bases and the J gene lost 8 bases, with 11 bases spanning the gap. The CDR3 totals 13 residues. The germline V gene has CDR1 SGHTA and CDR2 FQGTGA. The CDR3 sequence: CASRPDSYSPLHF. The CDR3 nucleotides are TGTGCCAGCAGACCCGACAGCTATTCACCCCTCCACTTT.

This chain connects TRBV11-1 to TRBJ2-5, with 14 bases identical to TRBD2. The CDR3 loop spans 16 amino acids. Germline CDR1 reads SGHAT; CDR2 reads FQDESV (reference sequence). V was clipped by 5 bases and J by 4 bases; unmatched bases: 6. The DNA for the CDR3 is TGTGCCAGCAGCGACAGACTAGCGGGAGGGGTAGAGACCCAGTACTTC. Amino acids: CASSDRLAGGVETQYF.

V gene TRBV6-5 combines with J gene TRBJ1-2; 9 nucleotides match TRBD1. Germline values: CDR1 MNHEY, CDR2 SVGAGI. This CDR3 is 14 amino acids long. With V trimmed by 5 bases and J by 4 bases, 5 bases remained unmatched. The CDR3 sequence is CASSPTGGAYGYTF. The CDR3 region has the DNA TGTGCCAGCAGTCCGACAGGGGGGGCCTATGGCTACACCTTC.

J is TRBJ1-3 and V is TRBV9; D remains ambiguous. Trimming stripped 3 bases from V and 4 bases from J, with 17 bases between. Germline values: CDR1 SGDLS, CDR2 YYNGEE. The CDR3 runs to 16 residues. Written as DNA, the CDR3 is TGTGCCAGCAGCGCCTCAGGCAGCCTCTACGGAAACACCATATATTTT. Its protein product is CASSASGSLYGNTIYF.

V is TRBV12-3 or TRBV12-4 and J is TRBJ2-1; tentatively, D is TRBD2 (6 bases). The V and J ends lost 5 bases and 10 bases respectively, with 15 bases between them. The length of the CDR3 is 13 residues. CDR3 sequence: CASSQDLAMEQFF. CDR3 DNA: TGTGCCAGCAGTCAGGACCTAGCGATGGAGCAGTTCTTC.

J is TRBJ2-3 and V is TRBV7-2, with 9 bases matching TRBD2. This CDR3 has 16 residues. Germline V gene sequence: CDR1 SGHTA, CDR2 FQGNSA. The trim removed 3 bases at V and 2 bases at J, leaving 6 bases unmatched. CDR3 bases: TGTGCCAGCAGCTTGGGGCCTAGCGGGGTCACAGATACGCAGTATTTT. As protein: CASSLGPSGVTDTQYF.